Below are 18 T cell receptor beta chains sequenced from a single sample in a study of human T cells and chemical hapten exposure. The time point: pre-sensitization, week 0. The treatment was: therapeutic diphenylcyclopropenone sensitization with weekly scalp DPC. TCRdb re-called the RACE reads through MiXCR, storing one row per CDR3 protein. Altogether under 400,000 distinct CDR3 sequences are present, roughly 5.3% being singletons, with the ten largest covering just over 2.5%. The material was whole blood, obtained in connection with sensitization to the hapten diphenylcyclopropenone (DPC). These receptors all stem from a woman between 45 and 65 years old with alopecia areata. Some clones in this sample may be carry-over from other donors' samples.

This clonotype was recorded a few times. V usage is TRBV2 and J usage is TRBJ2-1; possibly TRBD2 for D (5 bases). Germline V gives CDR1 SNHLY, CDR2 FYNNEI. CDR3 length: 12 residues. V was shortened by 6 bases and J by 7 bases, with 10 bases between the two germline ends. CDR3 DNA: TGTGCCAGCAGGGAGAGGGTAAATGAGCAGTTCTTC. Residues: CASRERVNEQFF.

This clonotype came up many times. This chain links TRBV12-3 or TRBV12-4 with TRBJ1-2; D ambiguous. Between the trimmed V and J ends, which lost 8 bases and 0 bases, there was a span of 13 bases. The CDR3 length is 14 residues. Here the CDR3 reads CASLHGRANYGYTF. As DNA, the CDR3 is TGTGCCAGCCTTCATGGCCGGGCTAACTATGGCTACACCTTC.

This clonotype was detected many times. The rearrangement links TRBV10-3 to TRBJ2-1, with 10 bases lining up with TRBD2. Germline lookup yields CDR1 ENHRY and CDR2 SYGVKD. The CDR3 consists of 13 residues. The V segment lost 6 bases and the J segment 8 bases; nucleotides outside the gene matches: 4. The DNA for the CDR3 is TGTGCCATCAGCCAGCGGGAGGGCGATGAGCAGTTCTTC. Encoded protein: CAISQREGDEQFF.

This clonotype was recorded many times. The chain uses TRBV10-3 and TRBJ2-7; 10 bases line up with TRBD1. Per germline, CDR1 ENHRY and CDR2 SYGVKD. This CDR3 has 12 amino acids. V was pared by 8 bases and J by 6 bases, with 4 bases of the junction left unmatched. As DNA, the CDR3 is TGTGCCATCGGTGGGACAGGGGTCGAGCAGTACTTC. The encoded protein is CAIGGTGVEQYF.

Worth noting for this clonotype: The CDR3 carries no conserved terminal phenylalanine or tryptophan, so it likely arises from a read error. V is TRBV11-2 and J is TRBJ2-5; D remains unclear. The germline V gene has CDR1 SGHAT and CDR2 FQNNGV. V lost 5 bases and J 0 bases, leaving 4 bases between the germline ends. This CDR3 spans 12 amino acids. CDR3 region: CASSPHQETQYL. CDR3 DNA: TGTGCCAGCAGCCCCCACCAAGAGACCCAGTACCTC.

This clonotype was detected many times. The CDR3 reads CASSQVMNTGELFF. The DNA of the CDR3 is TGTGCCAGCAGCCAAGTAATGAACACCGGGGAGCTGTTTTTT. This chain connects TRBV4-2 to TRBJ2-2; D is undetermined. The CDR3 has 14 residues. Trimming removed 1 base at V and 1 base at J, with 4 bases between. Germline assignment: CDR1 LGHNA and CDR2 YNFKEQ.

The chain links TRBV20-1 to TRBJ1-2; D not certain. This CDR3 is built from 10 residues. From germline, CDR1 is DFQATT and CDR2 SNEGSKA (reference sequence). V was pared by 5 bases and J by 13 bases, with 14 bases between. CDR3 residues: CSASDGQGTF. For the CDR3, the DNA is TGCAGTGCTTCGGACGGGCAAGGCACCTTC.

This clonotype was detected ten times or more. The CDR3 region is CSARVWGQGHNEQFF. CDR3 DNA sequence: TGCAGTGCTAGAGTCTGGGGACAGGGCCACAATGAGCAGTTCTTC. V and J are TRBV20-1 and TRBJ2-1; TRBD1 agrees at 9 bases. With V trimmed by 1 base and J by 5 bases, 6 bases remained unmatched. CDR1 is DFQATT and CDR2 is SNEGSKA in the germline V gene (reference sequence). CDR3 length: 15 amino acids.

Many counts were recorded for this clonotype. CDR3 DNA sequence: TGTGCCAGCAGCTTAGGTGTATTTTTGAGGGGACTCCACTTT. It encodes CASSLGVFLRGLHF. The rearrangement links TRBV7-2 to TRBJ1-6; tentative D call: TRBD1 (5 bases). Trimming removed 1 base from V and 16 bases from J, with 17 bases in between. The length of the CDR3 is 14 residues. CDR1 is SGHTA, CDR2 FQGNSA, per germline. The full variable domain, in which reference TRBV7-2 and TRBJ1-6 provide the parts outside the CDR3, is GAGVSQSPSNKVTEKGKDVELRCDPISGHTALYWYRQSLGQGLEFLIYFQGNSAPDKSGLPSDRFSAERTGGSVSTLTIQRTQQEDSAVYLCASSLGVFLRGLHFGNGTRLTVT.

Ten or more counts support this clonotype. The CDR3 spells CASSPMNTGDQPQHF. For the CDR3, the DNA is TGTGCCAGCAGCCCCATGAACACTGGGGATCAGCCCCAGCATTTT. This rearrangement joins TRBV7-9 to TRBJ1-5; D uncertain. V lost 5 bases and J lost 5, with 16 bases in between. This CDR3 has 15 amino acids. The germline CDR1 and CDR2 sequences are SEHNR and FQNEAQ (reference sequence).

There are a few counts of this clonotype. The DNA of the CDR3 is TGTGCCAGCAGGTTGGAAACCCTCTCTGGGGCCAACGTCCTGACTTTC. Translating it yields CASRLETLSGANVLTF. V and J are TRBV12-3 or TRBV12-4 and TRBJ2-6, with D unresolved. This CDR3 comprises 16 residues. Trimming cost V 6 bases and J 0 bases, with 12 bases left between them.

The chain links TRBV12-3 or TRBV12-4 to TRBJ1-5; D possibly corresponds to TRBD1 (5 bases). This CDR3 is 14 amino acids long. The V end lost 7 bases, the J end lost 5 bases, and 15 bases lay between the germline ends. The DNA of the CDR3 is TGTGCCAGCACCACCACCGACAGTGATCAGCCCCAGCATTTT. It is translated as CASTTTDSDQPQHF.

This clonotype was picked up a small number of times. The J gene is TRBJ2-3, the V gene TRBV20-1, with unresolved D. Germline values: CDR1 DFQATT, CDR2 SNEGSKA (reference sequence). The CDR3 length is 14 residues. V dropped 2 bases and J dropped 3 bases, with 12 bases sitting between them. The CDR3: CSARRSALTDTQYF. In DNA, the CDR3 is TGCAGTGCTAGACGGTCAGCTCTGACAGATACGCAGTATTTT.

This clonotype was recorded at least ten times. CDR3 DNA sequence: TGCGCCAGCAGCCAAGATCTGTCCTCACAGGCGGGCACTGAAGCTTTCTTT. Translated: CASSQDLSSQAGTEAFF. This chain links TRBV4-1 with TRBJ1-1; perhaps TRBD1 as D (5 bases). The CDR3 is 17 amino acids. With 0 bases removed from V and 4 bases from J, the gap between germline ends came to 18 bases. CDR1 MGHRA and CDR2 YSYEKL come from the germline V gene.

The sample holds a few counts of this clonotype. CDR3 nucleotides: TGTGCCAGCAGTTCCTCCGGGACTAGCGGCCAAGAGACCCAGTACTTC. Residues: CASSSSGTSGQETQYF. V and J are TRBV27 and TRBJ2-5; 11 bases line up with TRBD2. This CDR3 is built from 16 residues. V lost 4 bases to trimming and J lost 1 base; unmatched junction nucleotides: 5. The V gene's germline CDR1 is MNHEY and CDR2 SMNVEV (reference sequence).

There are many counts of this clonotype. The V gene is TRBV27, the J gene TRBJ1-3; D gene uncertain. This CDR3 has 16 amino acids. Germline loops: CDR1 MNHEY, CDR2 SMNVEV (reference sequence). V was clipped by 6 bases and J by 0 bases, with 15 bases between them. As DNA, the CDR3 is TGTGCCAGCAGGGAGTTCGGTGGGAGCTCTGGAAACACCATATATTTT. Translation: CASREFGGSSGNTIYF.

This clonotype was seen ten or more times. CDR3 sequence: CASSPRELHEQFF. The DNA of the CDR3 is TGTGCCAGCAGCCCGCGGGAGCTCCATGAGCAGTTCTTC. The chain has TRBV4-2 and TRBJ2-1; TRBD2 matches 7 bases. Germline V gene data show CDR1 as LGHNA and CDR2 as YNFKEQ. The CDR3 contains 13 residues. Unmatched junction bases numbered 5, after V lost 4 bases and J lost 8 bases.

The chain uses TRBV18 and TRBJ1-5, with D perhaps matching TRBD1 (5 bases). The CDR3 has 14 residues. V lost 6 bases and J 4 bases, leaving 13 bases between the germline ends. Germline CDR1 is KGHSH and CDR2 is LQKENI. The CDR3 spells CASSQGPANQPQHF. CDR3 nucleotide sequence: TGTGCCAGCTCTCAGGGTCCGGCAAATCAGCCCCAGCATTTT.